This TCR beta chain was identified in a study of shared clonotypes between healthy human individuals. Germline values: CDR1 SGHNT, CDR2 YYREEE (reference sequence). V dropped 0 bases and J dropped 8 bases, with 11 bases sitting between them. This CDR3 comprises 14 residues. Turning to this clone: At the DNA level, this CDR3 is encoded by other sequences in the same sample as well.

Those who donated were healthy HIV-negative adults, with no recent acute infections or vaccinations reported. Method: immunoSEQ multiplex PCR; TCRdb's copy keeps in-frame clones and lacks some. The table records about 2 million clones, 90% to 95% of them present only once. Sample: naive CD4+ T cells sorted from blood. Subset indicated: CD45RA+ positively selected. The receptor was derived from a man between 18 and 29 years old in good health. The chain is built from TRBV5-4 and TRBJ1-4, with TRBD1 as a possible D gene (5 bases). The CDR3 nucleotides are TGTGCCAGCAGCTTGGGTGGGGCCGGGGAAAAACTGTTTTTT. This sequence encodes CASSLGGAGEKLFF. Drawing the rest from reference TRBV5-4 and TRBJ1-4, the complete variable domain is ETGVTQSPTHLIKTRGQQVTLRCSSQSGHNTVSWYQQALGQGPQFIFQYYREEENGRGNFPPRFSGLQFPNYSSELNVNALELDDSALYLCASSLGGAGEKLFFGSGTQLSVL.